These 21 T cell receptor beta chains came from one sample sequenced in a study of spatial heterogeneity in lung cancer. TCRdb independently ran MiXCR on the 5' RACE reads; one entry per CDR3 protein. This sample has some 7,800 distinct CDR3 sequences, with approximately 12% found just once. The antigens of these receptors remain unknown. Sample time point: sample taken at primary tumor resection. Study-wide results and limits: The number of expanded tumor alpha and beta chains correlated with mutation number.

The source material was lung tumor tissue, sampled at surgery. The source is a male donor with early-stage non-small cell lung cancer.

For this clonotype: A library made for alpha chains picked up this beta chain off target, so its size means little. This sequence joins TRBV28 and TRBJ1-1; D might be TRBD1 (6 bases). The CDR3 is 15 amino acids. Germline CDR1 and CDR2: MDHEN and SYDVKM. V lost 2 bases to trimming and J lost 6 bases, with 16 bases between them. The CDR3 DNA reads as TGTGCCAGCAGTTTACGTCCAGGGGCTTCGGCTGAAGCTTTCTTT. It encodes CASSLRPGASAEAFF.

The sample holds many counts of this clonotype. This beta chain represents an off-target read in a library built for alpha chains; its size is of limited meaning. V gene TRBV19 combines with J gene TRBJ2-5; perhaps TRBD2 as D (5 bases). This CDR3 region has 13 residues. Germline loops: CDR1 LNHDA, CDR2 SQIVND (reference sequence). Trimming stripped 5 bases from V and 4 bases from J, with 11 bases between. CDR3 in amino acids: CASSEGSVETQYF. In DNA form, the CDR3 reads TGTGCCAGTAGTGAAGGGAGCGTAGAGACCCAGTACTTC.

In its sample, this clonotype was seen many times. This beta chain came through as a stray read in a library set up for alpha chains, and its size says little. V is TRBV20-1 and J is TRBJ2-1, with D perhaps matching TRBD1 (6 bases). The germline CDR1 and CDR2 sequences are DFQATT and SNEGSKA (reference sequence). CDR3 size: 14 residues. Between the trimmed V and J ends, which lost 2 bases and 8 bases, there was a span of 16 bases. CDR3 in amino acids: CSARLRQGFDEQFF. As DNA, the CDR3 is TGCAGTGCTAGATTGCGCCAGGGGTTCGATGAGCAGTTCTTC.

A note on this clonotype: In a library made to pick up alpha chains, this beta chain is a stray read with a size that means little. CDR3 sequence (DNA): TGTGCCAGCAGGACCCAGAACACTGAAGCTTTCTTT. Its protein product is CASRTQNTEAFF. The chain joins TRBV12-3 or TRBV12-4 to TRBJ1-1; the D is unclear. This CDR3 spans 12 amino acids. V was shortened by 6 bases and J by 1 base, with 6 bases between the two germline ends.

This clonotype showed up just a few times. The library was designed around alpha chains, so this beta chain is a stray read whose abundance carries little weight. The chain couples TRBV27 to TRBJ1-2; TRBD1 agrees at 8 bases. The trim removed 2 bases at V and 7 bases at J, leaving 12 bases unmatched. CDR3 length equals 16 residues. CDR1 is MNHEY, CDR2 SMNVEV, per germline (reference sequence). CDR3 in amino acids: CASSLLPLGQGAGYTF. The DNA for the CDR3 is TGTGCCAGCAGTTTACTCCCCCTCGGACAGGGTGCTGGCTACACCTTC.

The table lists this clonotype with many counts. This beta chain lies outside the target of a library built for alpha chains; its clone size means little. This chain links TRBV6-2 or TRBV6-3 with TRBJ2-1; D may be TRBD1 (5 bases). The germline V and J ends were trimmed by 2 bases and 7 bases, with 6 bases remaining between them. The germline CDR1 and CDR2 sequences are MNHEY and SVGEGT. The CDR3 is made up of 12 amino acids. The CDR3 loop reads CASSYRGNEQFF. The CDR3 region has the DNA TGTGCCAGCAGTTACAGGGGTAATGAGCAGTTCTTC.

In the case of this clonotype: The size of this beta chain means little, since it is a stray read in a library made for alpha chains. V is TRBV3-1 and J is TRBJ1-3; no clear D. This CDR3 region has 14 residues. Trimming removed 0 bases at V and 4 bases at J, with 7 bases between. Germline V gives CDR1 LGHDT, CDR2 YNNKEL (reference sequence). CDR3 protein: CASSQEQAGNTIYF. The CDR3 DNA follows: TGTGCCAGCAGCCAAGAGCAAGCCGGAAACACCATATATTTT.

This clonotype showed up many times. As an off-target read in a library built for alpha chains, this beta chain has a frequency of little significance. This chain links TRBV6-5 with TRBJ2-3; 13 nucleotides align to TRBD2. Germline loops: CDR1 MNHEY, CDR2 SVGAGI. The junction had 6 bases not matched to a gene; V was cut back by 4 bases and J by 5 bases. The CDR3 sequence is 16 residues long. The CDR3 region is CASSSGLAGVGDTQYF. In DNA, the CDR3 is TGTGCCAGCAGTTCTGGACTAGCGGGAGTTGGAGATACGCAGTATTTT.

This clonotype counts as medium-sized. This beta chain is a stray sequence in a library constructed for alpha chains; its clone size is not meaningful. V gene TRBV7-9 combines with J gene TRBJ2-1; TRBD1 matches at 12 bases. Looked up from germline, CDR1 is SEHNR and CDR2 is FQNEAQ (reference sequence). With V trimmed by 4 bases and J by 9 bases, 13 bases remained unmatched. The CDR3 has 17 residues. In DNA form, the CDR3 reads TGTGCCAGCAGCTCCATTGGGGGGACAGGGGGCGAGTTTGAGCAGTTCTTC. Protein: CASSSIGGTGGEFEQFF.

At least ten counts were recorded for this clonotype. Within a library made for alpha chains, this beta chain is off target, and its count is uninformative. The chain recombines TRBV7-2 with TRBJ1-5; a weak D match, TRBD1 (6 bases). Germline V lookup: CDR1 SGHTA, CDR2 FQGNSA. Trimming took off 3 bases at V and 5 bases at J, with 11 bases between the two ends. The CDR3 spans 14 residues. The CDR3 DNA reads as TGTGCCAGCAGCTTTACAGGGCCGGATCAGCCCCAGCATTTT. Its protein is CASSFTGPDQPQHF. Combining the CDR3 with reference TRBV7-2 and TRBJ1-5 gives the whole variable domain GAGVSQSPSNKVTEKGKDVELRCDPISGHTALYWYRQSLGQGLEFLIYFQGNSAPDKSGLPSDRFSAERTGGSVSTLTIQRTQQEDSAVYLCASSFTGPDQPQHFGDGTRLSIL.

Remarks on this clonotype: This beta chain is off target for a library built for alpha chains, so its abundance means little. CDR3 nucleotide sequence: TGCAGCGTTGATTCCGGGACAGGGGGGACTAATGAAAAACTGTTTTTT. Protein: CSVDSGTGGTNEKLFF. The J gene is TRBJ1-4, the V gene TRBV29-1; 11 bases match TRBD1. Trimming cost V 3 bases and J 2 bases; bases outside gene matches: 5. CDR1 and CDR2 (germline): SQVTM, ANQGSEA. The CDR3 is 16 residues long.

This clonotype has a handful of counts. For a library built for alpha chains, this beta chain is a stray read; little rests on its size. CDR3 sequence (DNA): TGCGCCAGCAGCTACAGCTCCTACAATGAGCAGTTCTTC. Encoded protein: CASSYSSYNEQFF. The V call is TRBV5-1, the J call TRBJ2-1; D gene ambiguous. This CDR3 contains 13 residues. Trimming left V 3 bases short and J 0 bases short, with 4 bases between. CDR1 and CDR2 (germline): SGHRS, YFSETQ.

This clonotype is categorized as medium-sized. The size of this beta chain means little, since it is a stray read in a library made for alpha chains. This rearrangement joins TRBV20-1 to TRBJ2-3, with D possibly matching TRBD1 (5 bases). V was cut by 6 bases and J by 2 bases, with 9 bases left in between. This CDR3 has 12 residues. Looked up from germline, CDR1 is DFQATT and CDR2 is SNEGSKA (reference sequence). The CDR3, as DNA: TGCAGTGCCCCGACAGTCACAGATACGCAGTATTTT. Its translation is CSAPTVTDTQYF.

This clonotype was seen at least ten times. The library was designed around alpha chains, so this beta chain is a stray read whose abundance carries little weight. The V gene is TRBV5-5, the J gene TRBJ1-1; no firm D call. Per the germline V gene, CDR1 is SGHKS and CDR2 is YYEKEE (reference sequence). The CDR3 is 14 amino acids. The V gene lost 4 bases and the J gene lost 5 bases, with 15 bases spanning the gap. The CDR3, as DNA: TGTGCCAGCAGCCTGCTACACAGTGGAACTGAAGCTTTCTTT. The encoded protein is CASSLLHSGTEAFF.

By sample share, this clonotype is medium-sized. The size of this beta chain means little, since it is a stray read in a library made for alpha chains. The chain combines TRBV5-4 with TRBJ2-3; D gene uncertain. This CDR3 comprises 16 residues. Between the trimmed V and J ends, which lost 4 bases and 3 bases, there was a span of 18 bases. Germline loops: CDR1 SGHNT, CDR2 YYREEE (reference sequence). The CDR3 spells CASSTNGPFMTDTQYF. For the CDR3, the DNA is TGTGCCAGCAGCACCAACGGGCCTTTTATGACAGATACGCAGTATTTT.

Concerning this clonotype: The size of this beta chain means little, since it is a stray read in a library made for alpha chains. The CDR3 nucleotides are TGTGCCAGCCGACCTGTTCCTGGATCAGCTATTGGAGGCACAGATACGCAGTATTTT. Residues: CASRPVPGSAIGGTDTQYF. This chain connects TRBV28 to TRBJ2-3, with D hard to call. CDR3 length equals 19 residues. V lost 8 bases and J lost 1, with 28 bases in between. The germline V gene has CDR1 MDHEN and CDR2 SYDVKM.

A remark on this clonotype: Since it is a stray read in a library aimed at alpha chains, this beta chain has a size that is not meaningful. The chain uses TRBV7-9 and TRBJ2-3; 7 bases match TRBD2. The CDR3 is 16 amino acids. V lost 3 bases, J lost 4 bases, and 10 bases stayed unmatched. Per germline, CDR1 SEHNR and CDR2 FQNEAQ (reference sequence). The CDR3, as DNA: TGTGCCAGCAGCTTCGCGCGGGCTAGCGGAGCAGATACGCAGTATTTT. This gives the protein CASSFARASGADTQYF.

This clonotype was counted many times. This beta chain represents an off-target read in a library built for alpha chains; its size is of limited meaning. This chain joins TRBV11-2 and TRBJ2-3; TRBD2 matches at 11 bases. Trimming cost V 6 bases and J 5 bases; bases outside gene matches: 7. The CDR3 is 15 amino acids. The germline gives CDR1 SGHAT, CDR2 FQNNGV. The CDR3 region is CASSLLAGVGDTQYF. CDR3 bases: TGTGCCAGCAGTCTACTAGCGGGAGTCGGAGATACGCAGTATTTT.

In this sample, this clonotype is medium-sized. Because the library targeted alpha chains, this beta chain is an off-target read whose size means little. The CDR3 DNA reads TGTGCCAGCACCCCGACAGGGGAGAACTATGGCTACACCTTC. It specifies CASTPTGENYGYTF. The rearrangement joins TRBV4-2 to TRBJ1-2; the match to TRBD1 covers 8 bases. Germline trimming cut 7 bases from V and 2 bases from J; bases unmatched to any gene: 6. This CDR3 region has 14 residues. Germline loops: CDR1 LGHNA, CDR2 YNFKEQ.

Many counts were recorded for this clonotype. The library was built for alpha chains, so this beta chain is an off-target read and its size means little. The chain links TRBV20-1 to TRBJ1-1, with D tentatively TRBD1 (6 bases). Germline values: CDR1 DFQATT, CDR2 SNEGSKA (reference sequence). This CDR3 has 11 residues. Trimming took 7 bases from V and 1 from J, leaving 7 bases between them. The chain's CDR3 is CSVQGNTEAFF. CDR3 coding DNA: TGCAGTGTACAGGGGAACACTGAAGCTTTCTTT.

This clonotype appeared many times. For a library built for alpha chains, this beta chain is a stray read; little rests on its size. V gene TRBV28 combines with J gene TRBJ2-5, with 7 bases that match TRBD2. The CDR3 length is 15 residues. V lost 4 bases to trimming and J lost 5 bases; unmatched junction nucleotides: 10. Germline CDR1 reads MDHEN; CDR2 reads SYDVKM. As DNA, the CDR3 is TGTGCCAGCAGTTCTCGACTAGCTGGCACGGAGACCCAGTACTTC. This translates into CASSSRLAGTETQYF.